Reported below is one TCR beta chain. Its target is unknown. CDR1 MNHEY and CDR2 SVGEGT come from the germline V gene. The CDR3 loop spans 12 amino acids. V was clipped by 3 bases and J by 7 bases, with 6 bases between them. Overall study findings and caveats: Tumor Treg TCRs overlapped most with tumor naive CD4+ cells.

One entry per CDR3 protein, called by TCRdb with MiXCR from the 5' RACE reads. The sample lists a few thousand distinct CDR3 sequences, 50% to 60% occurring once. The sequence came from a female donor with breast cancer. The sequencing sample was made of naive CD4+ T cells sorted from blood. Subset indicated: naive CD4+ T cells, CD4+CD45RA+CD25-. The chain employs TRBV6-2 or TRBV6-3 and TRBJ2-2; D is undetermined. CDR3 bases: TGTGCCAGCAGTTATGAGGTCGGGGAGCTGTTTTTT. Protein sequence: CASSYEVGELFF.